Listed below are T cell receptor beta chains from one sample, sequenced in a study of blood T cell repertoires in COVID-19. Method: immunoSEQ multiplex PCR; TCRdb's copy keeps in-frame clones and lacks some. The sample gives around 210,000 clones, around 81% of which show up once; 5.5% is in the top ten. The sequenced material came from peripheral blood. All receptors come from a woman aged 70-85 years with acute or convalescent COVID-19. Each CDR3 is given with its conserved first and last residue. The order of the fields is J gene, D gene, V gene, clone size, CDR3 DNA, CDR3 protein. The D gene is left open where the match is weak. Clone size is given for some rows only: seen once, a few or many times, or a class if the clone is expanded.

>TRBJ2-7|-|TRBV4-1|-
TGCGCCAGCAGCCAGAACCGACAGGATTCCTACGAGCAGTACTTC
CASSQNRQDSYEQYF
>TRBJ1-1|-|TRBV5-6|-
TGTGCCAGCAGCCACAGAGAGAACACTGAAGCTTTCTTT
CASSHRENTEAFF
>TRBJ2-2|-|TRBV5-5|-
TGTGCCAGCAGCTTGCAGCAGGGAGGAGACACCGGGGAGCTGTTTTTT
CASSLQQGGDTGELFF
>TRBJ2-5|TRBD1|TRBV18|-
TGTGCCAGCTTACAGGGGGCCGTGCAGACCCAGTACTTC
CASLQGAVQTQYF
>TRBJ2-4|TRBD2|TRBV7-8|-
TGTGCCAGCAGCGCTAGCGGGAGTGGCAAAAACATTCAGTACTTC
CASSASGSGKNIQYF
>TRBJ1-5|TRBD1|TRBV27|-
TGTGCCAGCAGCTATGCCGGGACAGGGAGGAATCAGCCCCAGCATTTT
CASSYAGTGRNQPQHF
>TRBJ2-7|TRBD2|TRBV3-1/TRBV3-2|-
TGTGCCAGCAGCCAAGGGGTCCGCGGGGGAGAGCAGTACTTC
CASSQGVRGGEQYF
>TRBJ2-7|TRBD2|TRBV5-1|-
TGCGCCAGCAGCCGGACTAGCGGGAGAGTTGTAGGAGACGAGCAGTACTTC
CASSRTSGRVVGDEQYF
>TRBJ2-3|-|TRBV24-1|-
TGTGCCACCAGTGACCCAGGGTGGGAAACGCAGTATTTT
CATSDPGWETQYF
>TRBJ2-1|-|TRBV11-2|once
TGTGCCAGCAGCTCGGTAGGGGGTATGGGTGAGCAGTTCTTC
CASSSVGGMGEQFF
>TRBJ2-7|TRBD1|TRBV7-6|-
TGTGCCAGCAGCTTAGGGGGGACAGGGATCGGTAGTTCGTCCTACGAGCAGTACTTC
CASSLGGTGIGSSSYEQYF
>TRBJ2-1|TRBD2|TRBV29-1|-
TGCAGCGTTTCGAGACTAGCGAGCGATGAGCAGTTCTTC
CSVSRLASDEQFF
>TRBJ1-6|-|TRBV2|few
TGTGCCAGCAGCCCCCAACAGGGAAAGGGTTCACCCCTCCACTTT
CASSPQQGKGSPLHF
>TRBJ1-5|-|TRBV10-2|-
TGCGCCAGCAGTGAGTGGGGCGGCTATCAGCCCCAGCATTTT
CASSEWGGYQPQHF
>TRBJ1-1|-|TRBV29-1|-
TGCAGCGTTGGCTCTGGGGGGACTGAAGCTTTCTTT
CSVGSGGTEAFF
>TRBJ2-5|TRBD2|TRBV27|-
TGTGCCAGCAGCAAACCGGGACTACTAGAGACCCAGTACTTC
CASSKPGLLETQYF